What follows is one T cell receptor (beta chain) and its context. The antigen remains unidentified. This CDR3 spans 16 amino acids. V lost 7 bases and J 1 base, leaving 19 bases between the germline ends. Germline V CDR1 and CDR2: SGHTA, FQGNSA. The method was immunoSEQ multiplex PCR; TCRdb's version includes in-frame clones alone and lacks a portion of them. The sample holds 130,000 or so clones, 85% seen once. The data are from a study of T cell responses to AZD1222 COVID-19 vaccine. Study-level results: Most donors were white British, females outnumbered males, and clonal diversity was possibly underestimated. Nearly half of unique spike-specific TCRs reportedly avoided B.1.351 and B.1.1.7 mutated regions.

The sequence was collected from an adult who received the MenACWY meningococcal vaccine as a control. The sequenced sample was peripheral blood, obtained 28 days after the second dose of the MenACWY control vaccine. The rearrangement joins TRBV7-2 to TRBJ1-2; D perhaps matches TRBD1 (6 bases). CDR3 DNA: TGTGCCAGCACCCTCCAGGCTGGGGGCCTTAACTATGGCTACACCTTC. Translating it yields CASTLQAGGLNYGYTF.